This T cell receptor beta chain was obtained from a study of blood T cell repertoires in COVID-19 (dated by TCRdb to the early 2020s). For context, the study as a whole: Samples from collaborators originated in the United States, Italy and Spain and spanned both the acute and convalescent phases of COVID-19. The material from the prospective study consisted of cDNA or gDNA derived from T cells, B-cell-depleted T cells, or PBMCs. Subjects who had been exposed to COVID-19, were actively infected with it, or had recovered from it provided the deeply sampled blood TCRbeta repertoires that made up the dataset. The repertoires were released in a freely available public database meant as a resource for research on the immune response to SARS-CoV-2. The samples were drawn from the first 160 participants of the ongoing ImmuneRACE study and from 1,254 subjects provided by 6 global collaborators. Sample metadata almost always included a de-identified subject ID, COVID-19 status, age in years and sex. Where available, HLA class I and class II types were taken from metadata supplied by the sample provider and were not determined by assay-based typing.

Collaborating institutions collected whole blood in K2EDTA tubes following their own protocols. For TCRbeta analysis, collaborators shipped samples as frozen whole blood, isolated PBMCs, or DNA extracted from either of those sample types. Germline trimming amounts to 6 bases on V and 4 bases on J, with 10 as the count of junction bases outside the gene matches. CDR1 and CDR2 are read off the germline V gene as ENHRY and SYGVKD. The CDR3 numbers 16 residues from cysteine through phenylalanine. Only CDR3 DNA is held: 48 bases, read in frame from base 1. TCRbeta CDR3 regions were amplified from genomic DNA using the immunoSEQ Assay, a bias-controlled multiplex PCR. On the study's bioinformatics: The number of nucleated cells in each sample was estimated by amplification of reference gene primers within the assay. Sequence reads were collapsed and filtered to measure the absolute abundance of every unique TCRbeta CDR3 rearrangement. For each sample, productive Simpson clonality was calculated by taking the square root of Simpson's diversity index across productive rearrangements. Not all clones reach the TCRdb copy of this immuneACCESS table, which keeps in-frame sequences only. Checked studies attribute under half of the gap to unresolved V genes and leave the rest unexplained. Clone size and V and J calls were adopted from that table, with D and trimming inferred from the DNA. This sample comprises around 57,000 clones, 85% to 90% of them detected only once. Approximately 8% of the sample comes from the top ten.

For this clone: Its antigen specificity is not known. Base qualities are not at hand, and no much larger clone is one base apart.

Overall study outcomes, separate from this receptor: Clinical and demographic metadata were provided uncurated, with the amount varying by source and participant.

The material sequenced was peripheral blood. The chain was built from TRBV10-3 and TRBJ2-1, and 9 bases in between align with TRBD1. The origin of this receptor is a human donor with active COVID-19. The donor label of this sample is uncertain. The encoded CDR3 is CAIREGQGGIYNEQFF. The sequence in DNA is TGTGCCATCAGAGAGGGACAGGGAGGGATTTACAATGAGCAGTTCTTC.